Below, 7 T cell receptor beta chains from the same sample are listed, as sequenced in a study of early T cells in non-severe SARS-CoV-2 infection. Using its own MiXCR run on the 5' RACE reads, TCRdb lists one record per CDR3 protein. The sample consists of 37,000 or so distinct CDR3 sequences, about 5.8% of them appearing once. The sample taken for sequencing was whole blood. Receptors originate from an adult who was a healthcare worker with PCR-confirmed SARS-CoV-2 infection or an uninfected control (not recorded which).

The chain has TRBV7-2 and TRBJ1-2, with D uncertain. V was pared by 1 base and J by 6 bases, with 12 bases between. Germline V gene data show CDR1 as SGHTA and CDR2 as FQGNSA. This CDR3 comprises 14 residues. The CDR3 here is CASSLGIGTHGYTF. For the CDR3, the DNA is TGTGCCAGCAGCTTAGGCATAGGAACCCATGGCTACACCTTC.

This clonotype came up a few times. The chain joins TRBV28 to TRBJ1-2, with unresolved D. There are 14 residues in the CDR3. Trimming took off 5 bases at V and 8 bases at J, with 18 bases between the two ends. Germline CDR1 and CDR2: MDHEN and SYDVKM. CDR3 residues: CASSIPSVPLGYTF. The CDR3, as DNA: TGTGCCAGCAGTATCCCTAGTGTCCCGTTGGGCTACACCTTC.

The sample holds a few counts of this clonotype. This chain connects TRBV10-3 to TRBJ1-2, with a tentative D call TRBD1 (6 bases). Germline CDR1 reads ENHRY; CDR2 reads SYGVKD. The CDR3 has 14 residues. Trimming removed 4 bases at V and 8 bases at J, with 17 bases between. The CDR3 DNA reads TGTGCCATCAGTGTGGGTCAGGGGCAGTTCGGCTACACCTTC. This codes for CAISVGQGQFGYTF.

The V and J genes are TRBV28 and TRBJ1-4; 7 bases line up with TRBD1. In germline, CDR1 is MDHEN, CDR2 SYDVKM. Unmatched junction bases numbered 5, after V lost 2 bases and J lost 5 bases. CDR3 length equals 15 residues. The CDR3 DNA follows: TGTGCCAGCAGTTTAGGACAGGCGGTGAATGAAAAACTGTTTTTT. Translated, it gives CASSLGQAVNEKLFF.

This clonotype was recorded at least ten times. V gene TRBV18 combines with J gene TRBJ2-7, with TRBD2 matching over 13 bases. V shed 3 bases, J shed 5 bases, and the junction held 4 bases outside the gene matches. The CDR3 consists of 15 residues. Germline V gives CDR1 KGHSH, CDR2 LQKENI. CDR3 residues: CASSPRGLAGDEQYF. The CDR3 coding sequence is TGTGCCAGCTCACCCCGTGGACTAGCGGGAGACGAGCAGTACTTC. The whole variable domain, remainder taken from reference TRBV18 and TRBJ2-7, is NAGVMQNPRHLVRRRGQEARLRCSPMKGHSHVYWYRQLPEEGLKFMVYLQKENIIDESGMPKERFSAEFPKEGPSILRIQQVVRGDSAAYFCASSPRGLAGDEQYFGPGTRLTVT.

This clonotype has at least ten counts. The V gene is TRBV7-9, the J gene TRBJ1-4; D remains ambiguous. From germline, CDR1 is SEHNR and CDR2 FQNEAQ (reference sequence). The CDR3 sequence is 11 residues long. Trimming cost V 8 bases and J 5 bases, with 6 bases left between them. The CDR3 DNA reads as TGTGCCAGCGGAGACAATGAAAAACTGTTTTTT. As protein: CASGDNEKLFF.

This clonotype was counted between two and nine times. This chain uses TRBV20-1 with TRBJ2-4, with D perhaps being TRBD1 or TRBD2 (5 bases each). Germline V CDR1 and CDR2: DFQATT, SNEGSKA (reference sequence). V was clipped by 7 bases and J by 5 bases, with 12 bases between them. The CDR3 is 12 residues long. The CDR3 bases are TGCAGTGTTGCCGGGGACCAAAACATTCAGTACTTC. Amino acid sequence: CSVAGDQNIQYF.